The 29 T cell receptor beta chains presented below share a single source sample, sequenced in a study of T cells expressing NK-cell markers (dated by TCRdb to the early 2020s). Library creation used 5' RACE. Data came from an Illumina HiSeq 2000. The reads, reprocessed by TCRdb, yield one row per CDR3 protein sequence and no DNA. This sample's table lists about 30,000 distinct CDR3 sequences. 50% to 75% of the sample is held by the ten biggest clonotypes. The material sequenced was blood T cells: a sorted CD56 or NKG2C T cell subset, CD4+ or CD8+ T cells, or bulk PBMC T cells (not recorded which). The receptor source for this set is a woman between 18 and 70 years old in good health.

This chain joins TRBV6-1 and TRBJ2-5; TCRdb lists TRBD1, though no DNA is available to test this call. This CDR3 contains 13 residues. In germline, CDR1 is MNHNS, CDR2 SASEGT. Here the CDR3 reads CASSRTGQETQYF.

V gene TRBV4-2 combines with J gene TRBJ1-2. The CDR3 spans 15 residues. The germline V gene has CDR1 LGHNA and CDR2 YNFKEQ. The CDR3 sequence is CASSPPRGGDYGYTF.

The gene calls are TRBV7-6 and TRBJ2-7. Germline V lookup: CDR1 SGHVS, CDR2 FNYEAQ. CDR3 size: 14 residues. The CDR3 sequence: CASSSTETPYEQYF.

This chain joins TRBV20-1 and TRBJ2-1. Germline values: CDR1 DFQATT, CDR2 SNEGSKA (reference sequence). This CDR3 comprises 14 residues. The CDR3 region is CSARAQFQLNEQFF.

The V gene is TRBV7-8, the J gene TRBJ2-3. CDR1 and CDR2 (germline): SGHVS, FQNEAQ. The CDR3 has 16 amino acids. This CDR3 is CASSLAPNPRTDTQYF.

V is TRBV5-6 and J is TRBJ2-5; with no DNA, the TCRdb D assignment of TRBD1 cannot be verified. CDR1 is SGHDT, CDR2 YYEEEE, per germline. CDR3 length: 15 amino acids. CDR3 residues: CASSFGTGTQETQYF.

The chain employs TRBV6-5 and TRBJ2-3; without DNA, the TCRdb call of TRBD2 cannot be checked. Germline CDR1 is MNHEY and CDR2 is SVGAGI. CDR3 size: 19 residues. This CDR3 is CASSYNGLAGDRVTDTQYF.

This sequence joins TRBV10-3 and TRBJ2-1; the D call of TRBD2 rests on TCRdb alone, since no DNA is present to check it. This CDR3 has 13 residues. Per germline, CDR1 ENHRY and CDR2 SYGVKD. Here the CDR3 reads CAISTGGHNEQFF.

V gene TRBV11-3 combines with J gene TRBJ2-1. This CDR3 spans 12 amino acids. Germline-derived CDR1 and CDR2 are SGHNT and YENEEA. CDR3 sequence reads: CASSLGFNEQFF.

The genes are TRBV5-1 and TRBJ2-2. The germline V gene has CDR1 SGHRS and CDR2 YFSETQ. The CDR3 extends over 14 amino acids. The CDR3 loop reads CASSERRNTGELFF.

Frequency places this clonotype as medium-sized. V and J are TRBV7-8 and TRBJ2-2; no DNA is available, so the TRBD2 call from TCRdb remains unchecked. This CDR3 is 19 amino acids long. Germline V gene sequence: CDR1 SGHVS, CDR2 FQNEAQ. This chain's CDR3 is CASSKDGRHLPKNTGELFF.

This chain links TRBV6-5 with TRBJ1-4; the TRBD1 assignment by TCRdb is unverifiable without DNA. CDR1 is MNHEY and CDR2 is SVGAGI in the germline V gene. CDR3 size: 17 residues. This CDR3 is CASSYSTMGLDNEKLFF.

The J gene is TRBJ1-5, the V gene TRBV7-8; TCRdb's D call of TRBD1 is untestable without DNA. The CDR3 runs to 15 residues. The germline gives CDR1 SGHVS, CDR2 FQNEAQ. The CDR3 is CASSLYGQNNQPQHF.

The chain couples TRBV19 to TRBJ1-4; TCRdb picks TRBD1, but there is no DNA to check that call. CDR1 is LNHDA, CDR2 SQIVND, per germline (reference sequence). The CDR3 contains 14 residues. The CDR3 is CASRTGLGNEKLFF.

Judged by frequency, this clonotype is medium-sized (0.01 to 0.1%). The chain combines TRBV18 with TRBJ2-1; the D call of TRBD2 rests on TCRdb alone, since no DNA is present to check it. The germline gives CDR1 KGHSH, CDR2 LQKENI. There are 17 residues in the CDR3. CDR3 residues: CASSPPATSGIQHEQFF. Looking up the rest from reference TRBV18 and TRBJ2-1 gives the full variable domain: NAGVMQNPRHLVRRRGQEARLRCSPMKGHSHVYWYRQLPEEGLKFMVYLQKENIIDESGMPKERFSAEFPKEGPSILRIQQVVRGDSAAYFCASSPPATSGIQHEQFFGPGTRLTVL.

The chain recombines TRBV7-6 with TRBJ2-5; TCRdb's assignment of TRBD1 cannot be checked, as there is no DNA. Germline loops: CDR1 SGHVS, CDR2 FNYEAQ. The CDR3 covers 17 residues. The CDR3 region is CASSPGPRKRSGETQYF.

The V call is TRBV5-1, the J call TRBJ2-5. Germline V gene data show CDR1 as SGHRS and CDR2 as YFSETQ. The CDR3 runs to 15 residues. The CDR3 is CASSLDGRRQETQYF. Combining the CDR3 with reference TRBV5-1 and TRBJ2-5 gives the whole variable domain KAGVTQTPRYLIKTRGQQVTLSCSPISGHRSVSWYQQTPGQGLQFLFEYFSETQRNKGNFPGRFSGRQFSNSRSEMNVSTLELGDSALYLCASSLDGRRQETQYFGPGTRLLVL.

J is TRBJ1-6 and V is TRBV6-1; there is no DNA to check the TCRdb D call of TRBD1. The CDR3 spans 16 residues. Germline CDR1 and CDR2: MNHNS and SASEGT. Here the CDR3 reads CASSEARRVWNSPLHF.

The chain uses TRBV15 and TRBJ2-7; TCRdb lists TRBD1, though no DNA is available to test this call. CDR1 and CDR2 (germline): LNHNV, YYDKDF (reference sequence). The CDR3 spans 16 residues. CDR3 sequence reads: CATSRETGQGADEQYF.

This chain joins TRBV29-1 and TRBJ2-5; checking the TCRdb D call of TRBD2 is not possible without DNA. Per the germline V gene, CDR1 is SQVTM and CDR2 is ANQGSEA. There are 13 residues in the CDR3. The CDR3 loop reads CSVEGGRSETQYF.

The chain uses TRBV29-1 and TRBJ2-4; with no DNA, the TCRdb D assignment of TRBD2 cannot be verified. CDR1 is SQVTM, CDR2 ANQGSEA, per germline. The CDR3 has 19 amino acids. CDR3 region: CSVEDWPLAGPLGKNIQYF.

V and J are TRBV5-6 and TRBJ2-1; TCRdb gives TRBD1 as the D gene, but with no DNA this cannot be confirmed. Germline-derived CDR1 and CDR2 are SGHDT and YYEEEE. The CDR3 spans 15 residues. The CDR3 spells CASSLEARGSDEQFF.

The chain employs TRBV15 and TRBJ2-1; as DNA is missing, the TRBD2 call by TCRdb cannot be tested. The CDR3 covers 12 residues. CDR1 is LNHNV and CDR2 is YYDKDF in the germline V gene (reference sequence). CDR3 sequence reads: CATSTRAGEQFF.

The chain couples TRBV5-6 to TRBJ2-7. Per germline, CDR1 SGHDT and CDR2 YYEEEE. The CDR3 covers 15 residues. The CDR3 is CASSLDAGGSYEQYF.

The genes are TRBV5-1 and TRBJ2-7; without DNA, the TCRdb call of TRBD1 cannot be checked. The CDR3 has 15 amino acids. Germline values: CDR1 SGHRS, CDR2 YFSETQ. CDR3 in amino acids: CASSPPGPASYEQYF.

J is TRBJ2-1 and V is TRBV9; TCRdb indicates TRBD1, and absent DNA this call remains unverified. CDR1 and CDR2 from the germline V gene are SGDLS and YYNGEE. The CDR3 runs 14 residues. The CDR3 sequence is CASSGRNPRNEQFF.

The V call is TRBV7-9, the J call TRBJ1-1; TCRdb lists TRBD1, though no DNA is available to test this call. CDR1 is SEHNR and CDR2 is FQNEAQ in the germline V gene (reference sequence). This CDR3 comprises 16 residues. CDR3 sequence: CASSDRDRGQNTEAFF.

This chain links TRBV29-1 with TRBJ2-1; TCRdb picks TRBD2, but there is no DNA to check that call. The CDR3 is 15 residues long. In germline, CDR1 is SQVTM, CDR2 ANQGSEA. CDR3 sequence reads: CSVVPASGRGNEQFF.

This chain links TRBV30 with TRBJ1-2; the TRBD1 assignment by TCRdb is unverifiable without DNA. This CDR3 has 15 residues. Looked up from germline, CDR1 is GTSNPN and CDR2 is SVGIG (reference sequence). The CDR3 here is CAWSDSGGSPYGYTF.